The rows below give T cell receptor beta chains drawn from one sample of a study of blood T cell repertoires in COVID-19. Assay used: immunoSEQ multiplex PCR; TCRdb lists only in-frame clones, some missing. This sample has some 220,000 clones, with around 85% found just once. The sequencing input was peripheral blood. Every receptor here comes from a woman aged 55-69 years with active or convalescent COVID-19. Each CDR3 is given with its conserved first and last residue. A D gene is named only where the DNA matches it firmly. Clone size appears in some rows only: once, few, many, or a class for an expanded clone.

D gene | J gene | V gene | clone size | CDR3 protein | CDR3 DNA
NA | TRBJ2-1 | TRBV30 | NA | CAWSVQGTPASREQFF | TGTGCCTGGAGTGTACAAGGGACACCGGCGTCCCGTGAGCAGTTCTTC
NA | TRBJ2-3 | TRBV11-2 | once | CASSFNPGMSTQYF | TGTGCCAGCAGCTTCAACCCGGGGATGAGTACGCAGTATTTT
TRBD2 | TRBJ2-2 | TRBV9 | NA | CASSPREGGAGELFF | TGTGCCAGCAGCCCTCGGGAGGGTGGGGCCGGGGAGCTGTTTTTT
TRBD1 | TRBJ2-7 | TRBV24-1 | NA | CATSDGQGAFYEQYF | TGTGCCACCAGTGATGGCCAGGGGGCCTTCTACGAGCAGTACTTC
TRBD2 | TRBJ2-3 | TRBV25-1 | NA | CASSGKRGGPDTQYF | TGTGCCAGCAGTGGTAAGCGGGGGGGCCCGGATACGCAGTATTTT
TRBD1 | TRBJ1-4 | TRBV19 | NA | CASWTGRYEKLFF | TGTGCCAGCTGGACAGGGAGGTATGAAAAACTGTTTTTT
NA | TRBJ1-1 | TRBV10-1 | NA | CASSGDRYEAFF | TGCGCCAGCAGTGGTGACAGGTATGAAGCTTTCTTT
TRBD1 | TRBJ1-1 | TRBV28 | NA | CASKVGQGIAEAFF | TGTGCCAGCAAGGTTGGACAGGGCATTGCTGAAGCTTTCTTT
TRBD1 | TRBJ1-1 | TRBV5-3 | NA | CARSLGTGLMNTEAFF | TGTGCCAGAAGCCTAGGGACAGGGCTTATGAACACTGAAGCTTTCTTT
TRBD1 | TRBJ1-5 | TRBV23-1 | NA | CASSQPGQGAGNSNQPQHF | TGCGCCAGCAGTCAACCAGGCCAGGGGGCAGGGAATAGCAATCAGCCCCAGCATTTT
NA | TRBJ1-1 | TRBV6-7 | once | CASSVRLGGTEAFF | TGTGCCAGCAGCGTCCGGCTGGGGGGGACTGAAGCTTTCTTT
TRBD2 | TRBJ2-2 | TRBV7-2 | many | CASRPGLRTGELFF | TGTGCCAGCAGACCGGGACTAAGAACCGGGGAGCTGTTTTTT
TRBD2 | TRBJ2-3 | TRBV29-1 | NA | CSAAAGVAQYF | TGCAGCGCCGCTGCGGGAGTTGCGCAGTATTTT
TRBD1 | TRBJ2-2 | TRBV24-1 | NA | CATSDFGDRQKNTGELFF | TGTGCCACCAGTGATTTCGGGGACAGGCAAAAGAACACCGGGGAGCTGTTTTTT
NA | TRBJ2-2 | TRBV30 | NA | CAWSQAVANTGELFF | TGTGCCTGGAGCCAAGCTGTAGCGAACACCGGGGAGCTGTTTTTT
NA | TRBJ2-6 | TRBV28 | NA | CASSSYDGVSHSGANVLTF | TGTGCCAGCAGTTCATATGACGGAGTATCACACTCTGGGGCCAACGTCCTGACTTTC
TRBD2 | TRBJ2-1 | TRBV2 | NA | CASSGTRYNEQFF | TGTGCCAGCAGTGGGACTAGATACAATGAGCAGTTCTTC
NA | TRBJ2-3 | TRBV5-1 | NA | CASSLAGETQYF | TGCGCCAGCAGCTTGGCCGGGGAAACGCAGTATTTT
TRBD1 | TRBJ2-1 | TRBV4-1 | NA | CASSPNLIGQGVRNEQFF | TGCGCCAGCAGCCCTAACCTCATTGGACAGGGGGTAAGAAATGAGCAGTTCTTC
TRBD1 | TRBJ2-4 | TRBV2 | few | CATRQGALAKNIQYF | TGTGCCACCCGACAGGGAGCGCTAGCCAAAAACATTCAGTACTTC
NA | TRBJ1-6 | TRBV21-1 | NA | CASSKGLSWTGVVYYNSPLHF | TGTGCCAGCAGCAAAGGGCTGTCTTGGACAGGGGTTGTTTACTATAATTCACCCCTCCACTTT
TRBD1 | TRBJ2-6 | TRBV2 | NA | CASSGTGFSGANVLTF | TGTGCCAGCAGTGGGACAGGCTTCTCCGGGGCCAACGTCCTGACTTTC
NA | TRBJ2-7 | TRBV14 | NA | CASSGARTVQYF | TGTGCCAGCAGCGGGGCAAGGACCGTGCAGTACTTC